The T cell receptor beta chain under discussion was sequenced for a study of blood T cell repertoires in COVID-19. On the study more broadly: COVID-19 samples from acute and convalescent phases originated in the United States, Italy and Spain. Nucleic acid was either cDNA or gDNA, and it came from T cells, B-cell-depleted T cells, or PBMCs.

Profiled with immunoSEQ multiplex PCR; TCRdb holds only in-frame clones, not every one. The data hold about 130,000 clones, with 65% to 85% observed a single time. The specimen sequenced was peripheral blood. The sequence came from a man between 65 and 79 years old with acute or convalescent COVID-19.

In DNA, the CDR3 is TGTGCCAGCTCACCACGGGTACAGGGGTCTGGGGCCAACGTCCTGACTTTC. Its translation: CASSPRVQGSGANVLTF. The chain joins TRBV18 to TRBJ2-6; 7 bases are shared with TRBD1. Germline V gene data show CDR1 as KGHSH and CDR2 as LQKENI. This CDR3 comprises 17 residues. The ends lost 1 base at V and 1 base at J; junction bases unmatched: 4.